The clone carrying this T cell receptor beta chain was counted at least ten times. Its specificity is not known. This specimen belongs to a study of response to subunit inactivated influenza vaccine. Whole-study findings and limits: Seasonal influenza vaccination, on each occasion, was suggested by the authors to recruit few new T cells.

The CDR3 length is 13 residues. Trimming removed 0 bases from V and 8 bases from J, with 8 bases in between. Germline V gene sequence: CDR1 LGHNA, CDR2 YSLEER. TCRdb processed the RT-PCR reads anew with MiXCR; each CDR3 protein has one entry. The sample holds roughly 780,000 distinct CDR3 sequences, around 20% seen once. The chain has TRBV4-3 and TRBJ1-3, with D unresolved. This material consisted of PBMCs from blood, taken 5 days after vaccination. The receptor was isolated from a man in his forties or fifties who received an inactivated influenza vaccine. CDR3 in DNA: TGCGCCAGCAGCCAAGATTGGGGATACACCATATATTTT. Its protein is CASSQDWGYTIYF.